A single sample is the source of the 2 T cell receptor beta chains below, sequenced in a study of blood T cell repertoires in COVID-19. The data were produced by immunoSEQ multiplex PCR, yet TCRdb's version contains in-frame clones alone and is incomplete. This table holds about 500,000 clones, roughly nine tenths found once. The source material was PBMCs or T cells enriched from blood (not recorded which). Receptors were obtained from a woman in her late teens or twenties who had recovered from COVID-19.

The gene calls are TRBV6-1 and TRBJ1-4; TRBD1 is a possible D gene (6 bases). CDR3 length: 16 amino acids. Per germline, CDR1 MNHNS and CDR2 SASEGT. The germline V and J ends were trimmed by 4 bases and 8 bases, with 20 bases remaining between them. As DNA, the CDR3 is TGTGCCAGCAGTGTAGGAAGGCAGGGGCTAAACGAAAAACTGTTTTTT. It is translated as CASSVGRQGLNEKLFF.

The V call is TRBV6-5, the J call TRBJ2-3; 8 bases are a match to TRBD1. Trimming removed 5 bases from V and 4 bases from J; junction bases left unmatched: 8. Per the germline V gene, CDR1 is MNHEY and CDR2 is SVGAGI. There are 15 residues in the CDR3. The CDR3 bases are TGTGCCAGCAGTAGCGACAGGGGCGGGCCAGATACGCAGTATTTT. This sequence encodes CASSSDRGGPDTQYF.